The 12 T cell receptor beta chains given below trace back to one sample, sequenced in a study of blood T cell repertoires in COVID-19. TCRdb's table, derived via immunoSEQ multiplex PCR, lists solely in-frame clones and lacks some. Among 150,000 to 170,000 clones listed, roughly nine tenths were seen once. The sample consisted of peripheral blood. These receptors were obtained from a man aged 45-65 years with acute or convalescent COVID-19.

The rearrangement joins TRBV12-1 to TRBJ1-1; whether TRBD1, the table's D call, matches the DNA was not checked. TRBV12-1 is deemed a pseudogene. The CDR3 contains 19 residues. The CDR3 bases are TGTGCCAGCAGCTTCGCAGGCGCGACAGGACACTTTATGAACACTGAAGCTTTCTTT. Amino acid sequence: CASSFAGATGHFMNTEAFF.

The rearrangement joins TRBV23-1 to TRBJ2-3; unclear D gene. TRBV23-1 is labeled an ORF, and its function is uncertain. The CDR3 loop spans 16 amino acids. V was cut by 11 bases and J by 4 bases, with 25 bases left in between. The DNA for the CDR3 is TGCGCCGGTTCCACGCACAAGGCAGGTTCCGCAGATACGCAGTATTTT. Translation gives CAGSTHKAGSADTQYF.

The genes are TRBV27 and TRBJ2-1; 8 bases fit TRBD1. The CDR3 contains 18 residues. The V gene end was trimmed by 5 bases and the J gene end by 3 bases; junction bases not matched to a gene: 15. CDR1 and CDR2 from the germline V gene are MNHEY and SMNVEV (reference sequence). As DNA, the CDR3 is TGTGCCAGCAGTCCGACGACGCAGGACAGGGCCCACTACAATGAGCAGTTCTTC. Its translation: CASSPTTQDRAHYNEQFF.

The chain employs TRBV9 and TRBJ2-7; 7 positions agree with TRBD2. With 2 bases clipped from V and 6 bases from J, the junction kept 14 bases outside the gene matches. The CDR3 contains 16 residues. Germline values: CDR1 SGDLS, CDR2 YYNGEE. The CDR3 nucleotides are TGTGCCAGCAGCGTCTCATTTGAGGGAGGGAGCACCGAGCAGTACTTC. It codes for CASSVSFEGGSTEQYF.

The V call is TRBV7-9, the J call TRBJ1-3; D ambiguous. The V and J ends lost 2 bases and 4 bases respectively, with 6 bases between them. Germline CDR1 and CDR2: SEHNR and FQNEAQ (reference sequence). This CDR3 region has 13 residues. CDR3 coding DNA: TGTGCCAGCAGCTTATTACTGGGAAACACCATATATTTT. Translating gives CASSLLLGNTIYF.

V and J are TRBV7-9 and TRBJ1-5; the D is unclear. There are 17 residues in the CDR3. Germline assignment: CDR1 SEHNR and CDR2 FQNEAQ (reference sequence). Trimming shortened V by 5 bases and J by 2 bases, and 19 bases separated the two germline ends. This chain's CDR3 is CASSETGETLGNQPQHF. The DNA of the CDR3 is TGTGCCAGCAGCGAAACTGGGGAGACTTTGGGCAATCAGCCCCAGCATTTT.

The genes are TRBV29-1 and TRBJ2-1; D is uncertain. Germline assignment: CDR1 SQVTM and CDR2 ANQGSEA. The CDR3 covers 12 residues. Trimming took off 7 bases at V and 0 bases at J, with 7 bases between the two ends. The CDR3 DNA sequence: TGCAGCGCCCGTAGCTCCTACAATGAGCAGTTCTTC. Its translation: CSARSSYNEQFF.

This clone came up once. The rearrangement joins TRBV10-3 to TRBJ1-1; D not resolved. V was pared by 3 bases and J by 1 base, with 9 bases between. The germline V gene encodes CDR1 ENHRY and CDR2 SYGVKD. The CDR3 covers 14 residues. The CDR3 region has the DNA TGTGCCATCAGTGACCCGACTTGGAACACTGAAGCTTTCTTT. Amino acids: CAISDPTWNTEAFF.

The chain employs TRBV5-1 and TRBJ2-3; a weak D match, TRBD2 (6 bases). This CDR3 spans 14 amino acids. CDR1 is SGHRS and CDR2 is YFSETQ in the germline V gene. Trimming stripped 5 bases from V and 2 bases from J, with 12 bases between. CDR3 residues: CASRSSSATDTQYF. CDR3 bases: TGCGCCAGCAGGTCGTCTAGCGCCACAGATACGCAGTATTTT. The variable domain in full, completed from reference TRBV5-1 and TRBJ2-3, reads KAGVTQTPRYLIKTRGQQVTLSCSPISGHRSVSWYQQTPGQGLQFLFEYFSETQRNKGNFPGRFSGRQFSNSRSEMNVSTLELGDSALYLCASRSSSATDTQYFGPGTRLTVL.

The CDR3 region is CASRPTGTSGNTIYF. The CDR3 bases are TGTGCCAGCAGGCCAACAGGGACCTCTGGAAACACCATATATTTT. The J gene is TRBJ1-3, the V gene TRBV6-5; TRBD1 is a possible D gene (6 bases). The CDR3 totals 15 residues. V was cut by 6 bases and J by 0 bases, with 12 bases left in between. Per germline, CDR1 MNHEY and CDR2 SVGAGI.

The chain carries TRBV29-1 and TRBJ2-7; 9 bases line up with TRBD1. Germline V lookup: CDR1 SQVTM, CDR2 ANQGSEA. V dropped 5 bases and J dropped 7; count of bases not matched to a gene: 6. This CDR3 has 12 residues. This CDR3 reads CSVRTGGGEQYV. The CDR3 DNA reads TGCAGCGTTCGAACAGGGGGCGGGGAGCAGTACGTC.

The chain couples TRBV29-1 to TRBJ1-2, with 7 bases lining up with TRBD1. With V trimmed by 3 bases and J by 14 bases, 3 bases remained unmatched. This CDR3 spans 9 amino acids. The germline gives CDR1 SQVTM, CDR2 ANQGSEA. CDR3 in amino acids: CSVDGTDTF. DNA for the CDR3: TGCAGCGTTGACGGGACAGATACCTTC.